These 5 T cell receptor beta chains were all obtained from the same sample, sequenced in a study of response to subunit inactivated influenza vaccine. In TCRdb, the RT-PCR reads were re-called with MiXCR into one record per CDR3 protein. The sample lists some 500,000 distinct CDR3 sequences, 10% to 15% seen once, with around 13% in the top ten. This specimen was PBMCs from blood, taken more than 35 days after vaccination. The receptor source for this set is a man aged 50-59 years who received an inactivated influenza vaccine.

J is TRBJ2-1 and V is TRBV20-1; 8 bases are shared with TRBD1. In germline, CDR1 is DFQATT, CDR2 SNEGSKA (reference sequence). Unmatched junction bases numbered 7, after V lost 6 bases and J lost 0 bases. The CDR3 extends over 15 amino acids. The CDR3 DNA reads as TGCAGTGCACACCGACAGGGGACCTCCTACAATGAGCAGTTCTTC. Amino acid sequence: CSAHRQGTSYNEQFF.

This clonotype has more than one count but fewer than ten. The chain links TRBV6-6 to TRBJ2-1; the match to TRBD2 covers 8 bases. This CDR3 comprises 13 residues. Losses at the gene ends were 8 bases for V and 9 bases for J; bases not matched to a gene: 9. The germline V gene encodes CDR1 MNHNY and CDR2 SVGAGI (reference sequence). CDR3 sequence (DNA): TGTGCCAGCCAGGTGCGGGAGGAGCGTGAGCAGTTCTTC. Its protein product is CASQVREEREQFF.

This clonotype was observed a handful of times. The chain uses TRBV20-1 and TRBJ1-6; weak D call: TRBD1 (6 bases). V lost 3 bases and J 5 bases, leaving 14 bases between the germline ends. The CDR3 consists of 15 residues. Germline V gives CDR1 DFQATT, CDR2 SNEGSKA (reference sequence). CDR3 sequence (DNA): TGCAGTGCTAGGGGGGCCGAGGGGCATAATTCACCCCTCCACTTT. As protein: CSARGAEGHNSPLHF.

The J gene is TRBJ2-5, the V gene TRBV15; D remains ambiguous. Trimming took 0 bases from V and 7 from J, leaving 9 bases between them. There are 13 residues in the CDR3. CDR1 and CDR2 (germline): LNHNV, YYDKDF (reference sequence). The CDR3 region has the DNA TGTGCCACCAGCAGAGATTCGCGCAGGACCCAGTACTTC. Translation gives CATSRDSRRTQYF.

This clonotype was seen more than once but under ten times. V is TRBV7-6 and J is TRBJ2-1; TRBD2 matches 14 bases. The germline V gene encodes CDR1 SGHVS and CDR2 FNYEAQ. CDR3 length equals 16 residues. Unmatched junction bases numbered 6, after V lost 5 bases and J lost 6 bases. The CDR3 loop is CASSPTSGGAFNEQFF. CDR3 sequence (DNA): TGTGCCAGCAGCCCGACTAGCGGGGGGGCCTTCAATGAGCAGTTCTTC.